This entry concerns a single TCR beta chain. This sample is drawn from a study of blood T cell repertoires in COVID-19. Study at large: The samples span acute and convalescent COVID-19 from the United States, Italy and Spain. PBMCs, B-cell-depleted T cells, or T cells provided the cDNA or gDNA that made up the material.

Original methodology: Scientists estimated how many nucleated cells there were by amplifying reference gene primers. Profiling relied on immunoSEQ multiplex PCR, and the TCRdb table lists in-frame clones only, not all of them. The V and J calls and clone size are taken from that table; D and trimming were inferred from the DNA. The sample lists about 130,000 clones, under 85% occurring once. The CDR3 contains 14 residues. Germline V CDR1 and CDR2: MNHEY, SVGAGI. The germline V and J ends were trimmed by 6 bases and 6 bases, with 18 bases remaining between them. This receptor was identified in a man in his sixties with acute or convalescent COVID-19. The J gene is TRBJ2-7, the V gene TRBV6-5, with D maybe TRBD2 (6 bases). The sequenced sample consisted of peripheral blood. The DNA of the CDR3 is TGTGCCAGCAGGTACACGGCCGGGGGTGGCGAGCAGTACTTC. This codes for CASRYTAGGGEQYF.